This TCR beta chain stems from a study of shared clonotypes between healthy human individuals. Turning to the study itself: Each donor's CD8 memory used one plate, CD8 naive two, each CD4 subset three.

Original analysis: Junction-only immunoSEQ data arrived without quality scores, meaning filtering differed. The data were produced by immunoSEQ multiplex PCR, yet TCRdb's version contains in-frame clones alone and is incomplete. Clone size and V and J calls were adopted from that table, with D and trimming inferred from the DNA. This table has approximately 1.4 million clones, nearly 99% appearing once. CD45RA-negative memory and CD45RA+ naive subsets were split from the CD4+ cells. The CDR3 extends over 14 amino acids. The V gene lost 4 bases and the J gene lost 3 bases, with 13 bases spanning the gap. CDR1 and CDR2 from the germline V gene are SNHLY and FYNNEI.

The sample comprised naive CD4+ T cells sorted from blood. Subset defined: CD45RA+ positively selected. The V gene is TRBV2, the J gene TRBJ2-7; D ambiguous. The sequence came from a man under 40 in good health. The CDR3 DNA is TGTGCCAGCAGTGTCCTGACTGCTGACTACGAGCAGTACTTC. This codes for CASSVLTADYEQYF.